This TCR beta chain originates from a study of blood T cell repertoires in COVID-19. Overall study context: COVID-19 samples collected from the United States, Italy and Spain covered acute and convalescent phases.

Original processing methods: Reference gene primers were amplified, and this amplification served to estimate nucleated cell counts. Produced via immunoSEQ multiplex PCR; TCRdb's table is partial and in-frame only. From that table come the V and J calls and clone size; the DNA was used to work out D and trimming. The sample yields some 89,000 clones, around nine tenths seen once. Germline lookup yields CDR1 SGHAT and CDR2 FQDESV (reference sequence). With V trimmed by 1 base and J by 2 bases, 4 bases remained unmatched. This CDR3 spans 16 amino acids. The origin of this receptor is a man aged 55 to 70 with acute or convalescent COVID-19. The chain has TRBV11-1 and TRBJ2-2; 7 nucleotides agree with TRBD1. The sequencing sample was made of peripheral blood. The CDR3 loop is CASSLGTGFNTGELFF. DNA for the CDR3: TGTGCCAGCAGCTTAGGGACAGGATTCAACACCGGGGAGCTGTTTTTT.